This T cell receptor beta chain derives from a study of T cell repertoires in cytomegalovirus infection. Study-wide background: An indication of both CMV infection and matching HLA type came from public TCR beta signatures.

The table lists this clonotype with a few counts. Its antigen is unknown. Whole-study results and caveats: HLA-C-restricted CMV-specific TCR beta clonotypes were dominant in the ex vivo response.

Trimming cost V 6 bases and J 0 bases; bases outside gene matches: 17. Germline CDR1 is DFQATT and CDR2 is SNEGSKA (reference sequence). CDR3 size: 18 residues. In TCRdb, the reads were re-called with MiXCR into one record per CDR3 protein. The table includes 150,000 to 200,000 distinct CDR3 sequences, 8% to 10% detected once. V gene TRBV20-1 combines with J gene TRBJ2-1; TRBD1 aligns across 7 bases. Input material: PBMCs. The TCR sequence derives from a human donor in good health (CMV status not recorded). Some clones in this sample may be carry-over from other donors' samples. The DNA for the CDR3 is TGCAGTGCCAAACCGGGACAGACTACTGCACGCTCCTACAATGAGCAGTTCTTC. Amino acids: CSAKPGQTTARSYNEQFF.